The text below deals with one TCR beta chain. As yet, its antigen is unknown. This entry comes from a study of cytomegalovirus exposure and HLA in healthy donors. Study outcomes and limitations: More than 150 TCR beta chains were listed as cytomegalovirus-associated.

PCR primers comprised 60 Vbeta and 13 Jbeta primers. TCRdb's copy holds only in-frame clones and misses some; the assay was immunoSEQ multiplex PCR. The sample table sets out approximately 100,000 clones. The sequencing sample was made of PBMCs. The receptor was isolated from a man in his forties or fifties in good health and CMV-seropositive.

CDR3 sequence: CASSQKAGNEQFF. CDR3 nucleotides: TGCGCCAGCAGCCAGAAAGCGGGCAATGAGCAGTTCTTC. V is TRBV4-3 and J is TRBJ2-1; a possible D gene is TRBD2 (6 bases). The V end was cut by 3 bases, the J end by 6 bases, with 9 bases between. Germline values: CDR1 LGHNA, CDR2 YSLEER. The CDR3 is 13 residues long.